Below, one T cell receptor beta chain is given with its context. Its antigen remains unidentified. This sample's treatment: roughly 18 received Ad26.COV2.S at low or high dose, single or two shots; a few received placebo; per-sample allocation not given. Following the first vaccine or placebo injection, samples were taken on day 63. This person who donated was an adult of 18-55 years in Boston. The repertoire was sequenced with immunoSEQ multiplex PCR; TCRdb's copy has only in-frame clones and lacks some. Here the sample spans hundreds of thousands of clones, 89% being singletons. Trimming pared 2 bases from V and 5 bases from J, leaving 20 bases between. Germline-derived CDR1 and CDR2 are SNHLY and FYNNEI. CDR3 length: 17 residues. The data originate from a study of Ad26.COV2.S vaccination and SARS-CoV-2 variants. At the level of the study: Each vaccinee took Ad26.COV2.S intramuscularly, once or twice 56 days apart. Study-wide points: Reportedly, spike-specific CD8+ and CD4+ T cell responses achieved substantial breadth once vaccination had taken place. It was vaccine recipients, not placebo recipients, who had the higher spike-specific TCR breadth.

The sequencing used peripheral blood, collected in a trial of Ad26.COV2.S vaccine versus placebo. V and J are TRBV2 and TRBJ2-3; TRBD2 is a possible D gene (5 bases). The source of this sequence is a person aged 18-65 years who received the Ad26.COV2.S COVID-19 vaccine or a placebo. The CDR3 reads CASSERLRTSNIDTQYF. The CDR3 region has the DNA TGTGCCAGCAGTGAAAGGTTGCGGACTTCTAATATAGATACGCAGTATTTT.